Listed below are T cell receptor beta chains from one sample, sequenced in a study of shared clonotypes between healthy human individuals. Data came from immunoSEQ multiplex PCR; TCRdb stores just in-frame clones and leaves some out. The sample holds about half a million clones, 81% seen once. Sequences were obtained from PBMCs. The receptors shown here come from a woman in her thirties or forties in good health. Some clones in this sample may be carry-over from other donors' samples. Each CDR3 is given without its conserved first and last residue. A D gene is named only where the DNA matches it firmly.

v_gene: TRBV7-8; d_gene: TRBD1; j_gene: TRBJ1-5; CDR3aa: ASSTDRGVQPQH
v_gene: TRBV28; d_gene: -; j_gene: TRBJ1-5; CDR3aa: ASSLYENQPQH
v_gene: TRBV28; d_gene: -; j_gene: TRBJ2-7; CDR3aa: ASSAPGSSYEQY
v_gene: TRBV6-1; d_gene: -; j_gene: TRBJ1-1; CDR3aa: ASSPTAQLNTEAF
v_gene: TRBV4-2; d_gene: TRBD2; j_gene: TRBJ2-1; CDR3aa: ASSQGTSDMYNEQF
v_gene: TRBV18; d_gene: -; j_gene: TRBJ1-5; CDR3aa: ASSPTGIRNQPQH
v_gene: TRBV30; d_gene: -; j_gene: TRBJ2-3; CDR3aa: AWTRGFTDTQY
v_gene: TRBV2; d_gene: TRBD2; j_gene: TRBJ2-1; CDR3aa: ASQTSGRINEQF
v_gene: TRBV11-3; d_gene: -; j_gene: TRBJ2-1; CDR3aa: ASVVLGTPILAGGREQF
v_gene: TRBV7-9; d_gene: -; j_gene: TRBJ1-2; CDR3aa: ASSTSSRGGLSGYT
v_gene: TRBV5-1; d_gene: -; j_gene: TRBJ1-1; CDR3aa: ASSLGTMDTEAF
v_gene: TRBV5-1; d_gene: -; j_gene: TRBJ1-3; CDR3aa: ASRVGVGNTIY
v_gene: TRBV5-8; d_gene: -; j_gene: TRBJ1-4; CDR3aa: ASSLETATEKLF
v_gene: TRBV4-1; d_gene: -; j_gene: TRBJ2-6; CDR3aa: ASSQPSTSSGANVLT
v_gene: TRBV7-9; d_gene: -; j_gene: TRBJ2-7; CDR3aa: ASSLAGLTSEQY
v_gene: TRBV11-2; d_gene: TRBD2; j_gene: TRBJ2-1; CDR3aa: ASSRGLAGSYNEQF
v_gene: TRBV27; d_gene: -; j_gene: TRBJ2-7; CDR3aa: ASSPGSAPSYEQY
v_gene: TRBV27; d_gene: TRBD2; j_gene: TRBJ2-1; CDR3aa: ASKPRTSGYNEQF
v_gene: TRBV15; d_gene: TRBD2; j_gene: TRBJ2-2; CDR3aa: ATSRGGLAGPHLF
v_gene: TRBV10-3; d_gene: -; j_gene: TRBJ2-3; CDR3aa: AIRDAGSTDTQY
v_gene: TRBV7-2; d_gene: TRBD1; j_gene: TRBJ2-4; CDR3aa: ASSTGGIAKNIQY
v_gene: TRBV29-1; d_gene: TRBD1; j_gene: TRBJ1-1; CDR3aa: SAGTGGNTEAF
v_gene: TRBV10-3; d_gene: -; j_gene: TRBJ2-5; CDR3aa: AIGYGGQETQY
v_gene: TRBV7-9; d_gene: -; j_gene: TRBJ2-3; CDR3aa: ASEPDTQY
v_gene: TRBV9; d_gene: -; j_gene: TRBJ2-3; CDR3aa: ASSVIGELSDTQY
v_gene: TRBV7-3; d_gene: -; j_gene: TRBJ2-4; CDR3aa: ASSSRAGDSVQY
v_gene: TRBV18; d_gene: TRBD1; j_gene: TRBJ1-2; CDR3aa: ASSPPGDRGYGYT
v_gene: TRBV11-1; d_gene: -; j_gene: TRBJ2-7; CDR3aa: ASSSDGGQSTYEQY
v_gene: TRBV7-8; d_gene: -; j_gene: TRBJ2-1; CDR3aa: ASSSTGFPYNEQF
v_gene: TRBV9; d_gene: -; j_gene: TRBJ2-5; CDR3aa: ASSVDGGRETQY
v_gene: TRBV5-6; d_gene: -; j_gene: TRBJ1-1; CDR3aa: ASSFGTVNTEAF
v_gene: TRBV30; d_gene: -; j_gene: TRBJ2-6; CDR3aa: AWSVVGDSGANVLT
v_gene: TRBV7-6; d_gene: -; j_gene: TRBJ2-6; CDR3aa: ASSLAPPSGANVLT
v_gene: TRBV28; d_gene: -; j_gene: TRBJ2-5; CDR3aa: ASSFRLQETQY
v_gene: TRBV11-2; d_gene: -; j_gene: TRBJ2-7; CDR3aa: ASSSIRGIRDSYEQY